This record looks at one T cell receptor (beta chain) sequence and its context. Its antigen is still unknown. This CDR3 is built from 10 residues. Trimming shortened V by 7 bases and J by 5 bases, and 9 bases separated the two germline ends. Per germline, CDR1 SQVTM and CDR2 ANQGSEA. Treatment specified: oral pan-JAK inhibitor, 5-10 mg twice daily. Sequencing relied on a cDNA template that was reverse transcribed from extracted RNA. TCRdb's table, derived via immunoSEQ multiplex PCR, lists solely in-frame clones and lacks some. In the table there are 110,000 to 150,000 clones, around 50% of which are singletons. The record originates from a study of CD8+ T cells in alopecia areata. Across the whole study: Tofacitinib lasted 6 to 18 months, then 6 months off drug.

Study-wide results and limits: Patients showed less clear TCR sequence sharing than mice, possibly partly because of HLA diversity.

This sequence originates from a human donor with alopecia areata. The sample was CD8+ T cells sorted from blood, taken at week 4, from a patient treated with tofacitinib. The chain combines TRBV29-1 with TRBJ2-7; unclear D gene. CDR3 bases: TGCAGCGCCATAACCCACGAGCAGTACTTC. It codes for CSAITHEQYF.